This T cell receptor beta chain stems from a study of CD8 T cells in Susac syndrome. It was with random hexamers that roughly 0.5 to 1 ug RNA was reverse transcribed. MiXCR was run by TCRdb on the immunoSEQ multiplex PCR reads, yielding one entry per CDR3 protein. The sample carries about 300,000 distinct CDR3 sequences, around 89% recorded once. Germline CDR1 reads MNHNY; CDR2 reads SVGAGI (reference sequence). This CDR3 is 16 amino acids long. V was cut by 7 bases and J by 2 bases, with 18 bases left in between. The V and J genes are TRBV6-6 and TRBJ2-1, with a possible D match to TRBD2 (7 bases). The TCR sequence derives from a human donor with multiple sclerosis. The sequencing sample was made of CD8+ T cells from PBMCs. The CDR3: CASTQGGGGPYNEQFF. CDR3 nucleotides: TGTGCCAGCACTCAAGGGGGGGGCGGGCCCTACAATGAGCAGTTCTTC.